The entry below describes one TCR beta chain. This clonotype was seen repeatedly, ten times or more. Its target antigen remains unknown. Nothing much larger sits one base from this clone, and base qualities are not available. The sample originates from a study of T cell repertoires in cytomegalovirus infection (dated by TCRdb to the late 2010s). Describing the broader study: Donor HLA type was relevant to the analysis, as public TCR beta signatures indicated carriage of CMV infection together with the matching HLA type. Overall study results and their limits: In both this cohort and an independent 352-donor cohort, the cumulative frequency of public TCR beta family members distinguished carriers of CMV infection plus the relevant HLA type. The ex vivo response was dominated by HLA-C-restricted CMV-specific TCR beta clonotypes, and the single most frequent clonotype in two of eight donors was supplied by these HLA-C-restricted clonotypes.

Inclusive of the bounding cysteine and phenylalanine, the CDR3 is 14 residues long. Kept here is only the CDR3 DNA, which spans 42 bases and is read in frame from base 1. The V and J ends are trimmed by 4 bases and 7 bases, leaving 11 bases between them. Looking up the germline V gene yields CDR1 SGHTA and CDR2 FQGNSA. These reads were obtained on an Illumina HiSeq 1500. TCRdb applied fastp at Q25 and MiXCR to the public reads, then kept only in-frame beta chains. Here each entry gathers all rows of one CDR3 protein and keeps the most common genes and DNA. Present in this sample are about 260,000 distinct CDR3 sequences, around 9% of which were seen just once. The ten top clones hold about 14% of the sample.

The TCR originated in a human donor in good health (CMV status not recorded). Some clones in this sample may be carry-over from other donors' samples. The sequence links TRBV7-2 to TRBJ1-6, with the D gene uncertain. Sequenced input: PBMCs. The nucleotide sequence is given as TGTGCCAGCAGCTCACAGTTTAGCAATTCACCCCTCCACTTT. Its translation is CASSSQFSNSPLHF. Here the CDR3 is joined to the reference TRBV7-2 and TRBJ1-6 genes, and the full variable domain is: GAGVSQSPSNKVTEKGKDVELRCDPISGHTALYWYRQSLGQGLEFLIYFQGNSAPDKSGLPSDRFSAERTGGSVSTLTIQRTQQEDSAVYLCASSSQFSNSPLHFGNGTRLTVT.